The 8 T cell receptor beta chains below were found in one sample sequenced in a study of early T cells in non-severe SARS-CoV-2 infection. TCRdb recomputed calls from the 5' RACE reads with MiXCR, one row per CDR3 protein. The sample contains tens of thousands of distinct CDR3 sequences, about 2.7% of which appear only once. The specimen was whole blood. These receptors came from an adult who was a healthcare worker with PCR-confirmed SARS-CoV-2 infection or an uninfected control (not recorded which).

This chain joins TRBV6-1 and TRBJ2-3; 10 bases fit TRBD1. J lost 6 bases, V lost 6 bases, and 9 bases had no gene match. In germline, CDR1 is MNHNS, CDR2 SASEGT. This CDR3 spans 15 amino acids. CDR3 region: CASSLEDRGVDTQYF. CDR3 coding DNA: TGTGCCAGCAGCCTAGAGGACAGGGGGGTCGATACGCAGTATTTT.

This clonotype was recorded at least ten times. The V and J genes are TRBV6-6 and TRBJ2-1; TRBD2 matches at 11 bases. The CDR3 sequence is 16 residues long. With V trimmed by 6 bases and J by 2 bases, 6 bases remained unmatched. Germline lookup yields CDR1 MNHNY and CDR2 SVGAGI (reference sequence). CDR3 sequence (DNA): TGTGCCAGCAGCTCCAGACTAGCGGGGACCTACAATGAGCAGTTCTTC. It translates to CASSSRLAGTYNEQFF.

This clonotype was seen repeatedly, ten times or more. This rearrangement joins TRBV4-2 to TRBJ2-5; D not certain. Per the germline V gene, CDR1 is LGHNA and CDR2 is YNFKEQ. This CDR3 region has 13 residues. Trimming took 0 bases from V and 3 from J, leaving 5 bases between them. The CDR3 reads CASSQDTEETQYF. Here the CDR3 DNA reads TGTGCCAGCAGCCAAGATACCGAAGAGACCCAGTACTTC.

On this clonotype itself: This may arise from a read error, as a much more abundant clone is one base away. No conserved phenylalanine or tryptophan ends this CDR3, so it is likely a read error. The CDR3 region is CSASPGTAGEETQYL. Here the CDR3 DNA reads TGCAGTGCCTCCCCGGGGACCGCAGGGGAAGAGACCCAGTACCTC. The rearrangement links TRBV20-1 to TRBJ2-5; D may be TRBD1 (6 bases). Per germline, CDR1 DFQATT and CDR2 SNEGSKA (reference sequence). V lost 6 bases, J lost 3 bases, and 20 bases lay in between. CDR3 length: 15 residues.

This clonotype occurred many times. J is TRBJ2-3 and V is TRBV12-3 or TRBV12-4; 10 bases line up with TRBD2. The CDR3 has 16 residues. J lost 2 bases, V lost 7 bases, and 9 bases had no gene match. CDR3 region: CASTPLAGGITDTQYF. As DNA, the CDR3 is TGTGCCAGCACCCCGTTAGCGGGGGGAATCACAGATACGCAGTATTTT.

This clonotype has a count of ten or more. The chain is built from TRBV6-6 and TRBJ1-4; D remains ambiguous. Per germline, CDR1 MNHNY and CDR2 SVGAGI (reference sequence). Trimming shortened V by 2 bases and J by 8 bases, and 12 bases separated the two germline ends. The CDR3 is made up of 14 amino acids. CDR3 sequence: CASSYGPDPEKLFF. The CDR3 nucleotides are TGTGCCAGCAGTTACGGGCCTGACCCGGAAAAACTGTTTTTT.

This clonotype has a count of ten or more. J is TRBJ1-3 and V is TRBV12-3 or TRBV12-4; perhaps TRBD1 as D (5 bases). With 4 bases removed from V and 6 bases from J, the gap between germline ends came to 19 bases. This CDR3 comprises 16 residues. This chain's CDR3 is CASSSTFAVDINTIYF. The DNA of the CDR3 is TGTGCCAGCAGTTCCACCTTTGCGGTGGACATAAACACCATATATTTT.

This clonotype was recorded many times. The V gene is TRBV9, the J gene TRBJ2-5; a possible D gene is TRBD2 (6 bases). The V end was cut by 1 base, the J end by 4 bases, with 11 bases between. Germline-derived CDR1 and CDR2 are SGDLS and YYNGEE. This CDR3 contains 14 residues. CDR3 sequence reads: CASSVMASVETQYF. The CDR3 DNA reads TGTGCCAGCAGCGTAATGGCTAGCGTAGAGACCCAGTACTTC.